These 17 T cell receptor beta chains came from one sample sequenced in a study of blood T cell repertoires in COVID-19. Libraries were prepared by immunoSEQ multiplex PCR; TCRdb keeps only in-frame clonotypes and omits some of them. The repertoire has 30,000 or so clones, around 80% of them found once; the top ten carry roughly two fifths. Material: peripheral blood. The receptors derive from an elderly man with active or convalescent COVID-19.

A single count supports this clone. The chain employs TRBV18 and TRBJ2-3; perhaps TRBD2 as D (5 bases). The CDR3 has 15 amino acids. Trimming left V 3 bases short and J 0 bases short, with 10 bases between. In germline, CDR1 is KGHSH, CDR2 LQKENI. This CDR3 is CASSPTSTSTDTQYF. CDR3 DNA sequence: TGTGCCAGCTCACCCACTAGTACTAGCACAGATACGCAGTATTTT.

The J gene is TRBJ2-3, the V gene TRBV4-1; 9 bases line up with TRBD2. The CDR3 has 16 residues. Germline V CDR1 and CDR2: MGHRA, YSYEKL. V shed 1 base and J 6 bases; nucleotides not matched to a gene: 8. CDR3 in amino acids: CASSQGGLAGLDTQYF. Here the CDR3 DNA reads TGCGCCAGCAGCCAAGGCGGGCTAGCGGGATTGGATACGCAGTATTTT.

This clone was counted a few times. The chain's CDR3 is CASSFEAGFDSPLHF. The CDR3, as DNA: TGTGCCAGCAGTTTCGAAGCGGGCTTTGATTCACCCCTCCACTTT. This chain links TRBV28 with TRBJ1-6; no definite D call. This CDR3 comprises 15 residues. Germline V gene data show CDR1 as MDHEN and CDR2 as SYDVKM. Trimming removed 3 bases at V and 8 bases at J, with 14 bases between.

The V call is TRBV5-6, the J call TRBJ1-2; 7 positions agree with TRBD1. J gave up 8 bases and V 0 bases, and 7 bases lay outside the gene matches. This CDR3 has 14 amino acids. Per germline, CDR1 SGHDT and CDR2 YYEEEE. The CDR3 loop is CASSLEVRGKGYTF. The DNA for the CDR3 is TGTGCCAGCAGCTTGGAAGTCAGGGGGAAGGGCTACACCTTC.

This sequence joins TRBV27 and TRBJ1-4, with 12 bases aligning to TRBD1. Germline-derived CDR1 and CDR2 are MNHEY and SMNVEV (reference sequence). The CDR3 is made up of 16 amino acids. J gave up 8 bases and V 6 bases, and 10 bases lay outside the gene matches. The CDR3 spells CASRSRDRGRAEKLFF. The CDR3 region has the DNA TGTGCCAGCAGGTCCCGGGACAGGGGGCGAGCGGAAAAACTGTTTTTT.

This rearrangement joins TRBV2 to TRBJ1-2, with D uncertain. The CDR3 loop spans 15 amino acids. CDR1 is SNHLY, CDR2 FYNNEI, per germline. Deletions cut 7 bases from V and 0 bases from J, with 15 bases between. This CDR3 is CASTQALNSNYGYTF. DNA for the CDR3: TGTGCCAGCACCCAGGCATTGAACTCTAACTATGGCTACACCTTC.

This clone was detected a few times. The chain joins TRBV9 to TRBJ1-2; 7 bases line up with TRBD1. V lost 0 bases, J lost 8 bases, and 4 bases stayed unmatched. CDR1 is SGDLS, CDR2 YYNGEE, per germline. The CDR3 covers 13 residues. The CDR3 region has the DNA TGTGCCAGCAGCGTAGGACAGGGTAGCGGCTACACCTTC. This sequence encodes CASSVGQGSGYTF.

The V gene is TRBV28, the J gene TRBJ2-1, with 7 bases lining up with TRBD2. This CDR3 comprises 15 residues. The junction had 7 bases not matched to a gene; V was cut back by 4 bases and J by 4 bases. Germline CDR1 and CDR2: MDHEN and SYDVKM. Written as DNA, the CDR3 is TGTGCCAGCAGTTGGGCTAGCGGCCCATACAATGAGCAGTTCTTC. It specifies CASSWASGPYNEQFF.

The chain carries TRBV27 and TRBJ1-2, with unresolved D. The CDR3 is made up of 16 amino acids. CDR1 is MNHEY, CDR2 SMNVEV, per germline (reference sequence). V lost 4 bases and J 3 bases, leaving 18 bases between the germline ends. DNA of the CDR3: TGTGCCAGCAGTTATCGCCCCTCTCCCCGGTACTATGGCTACACCTTC. Translated: CASSYRPSPRYYGYTF.

The chain combines TRBV7-9 with TRBJ2-1; 11 bases match TRBD2. The V and J ends lost 4 bases and 2 bases, in that order; junction bases with no gene match: 1. This CDR3 is 15 amino acids long. CDR1 and CDR2 (germline): SEHNR, FQNEAQ (reference sequence). The CDR3 reads CASSSGLAAYNEQFF. The CDR3 DNA reads as TGTGCCAGCAGCTCGGGACTAGCGGCCTACAATGAGCAGTTCTTC.

This clone has only a few counts. J is TRBJ1-2 and V is TRBV7-8, with 10 nucleotides matching TRBD1. The CDR3 runs 15 residues. V dropped 4 bases and J dropped 8; count of bases not matched to a gene: 10. CDR1 and CDR2 from the germline V gene are SGHVS and FQNEAQ. CDR3 in amino acids: CASSYRGGTGDGYTF. CDR3 bases: TGTGCCAGCAGCTACCGAGGGGGGACAGGGGACGGCTACACCTTC.

The chain recombines TRBV14 with TRBJ2-3; D is ambiguous. V lost 3 bases and J lost 3, with 4 bases in between. The CDR3 is 12 residues long. The germline CDR1 and CDR2 sequences are SGHDN and FVKESK. In nucleotides, the CDR3 is TGTGCCAGCAGCCACCTTACAGATACGCAGTATTTT. It translates to CASSHLTDTQYF.

V and J are TRBV7-8 and TRBJ1-3; weak D call: TRBD1 (6 bases). Germline V gene data show CDR1 as SGHVS and CDR2 as FQNEAQ. The CDR3 is 16 amino acids. Between the trimmed V and J ends, which lost 1 base and 0 bases, there was a span of 10 bases. The CDR3 DNA reads TGTGCCAGCAGCTTAGAAAGGACAGTCTCTGGAAACACCATATATTTT. Residues: CASSLERTVSGNTIYF.

This chain links TRBV10-3 with TRBJ2-7; a possible D gene is TRBD2 (5 bases). The CDR3 loop spans 13 amino acids. Trimming cost V 10 bases and J 4 bases, with 17 bases left between them. In germline, CDR1 is ENHRY, CDR2 SYGVKD. The CDR3 DNA follows: TGTGCCACAGAGGGTGGCGGTGGGTACGAGCAGTACTTC. Translation: CATEGGGGYEQYF.

This clone was found once. V and J are TRBV5-6 and TRBJ2-3; 9 nucleotides align to TRBD2. Germline CDR1 reads SGHDT; CDR2 reads YYEEEE. Germline trimming cut 4 bases from V and 6 bases from J; bases unmatched to any gene: 12. The CDR3 is 16 amino acids. CDR3 sequence (DNA): TGTGCCAGCAGCCCCCGCTTGGCGGGAGGGAAGGATACGCAGTATTTT. Translation gives CASSPRLAGGKDTQYF.

The chain has TRBV30 and TRBJ2-3, with TRBD2 matching 7 bases. Germline V gene sequence: CDR1 GTSNPN, CDR2 SVGIG (reference sequence). This CDR3 has 15 amino acids. Trimming at V came to 2 bases and at J to 1 base, leaving 6 bases not matched to a gene. CDR3: CAWSLAGGGTDTQYF. In nucleotides, the CDR3 is TGTGCCTGGAGTTTAGCGGGTGGCGGCACAGATACGCAGTATTTT.

The rearrangement uses TRBV24-1 and TRBJ2-3; the D is unclear. The germline V gene has CDR1 KGHDR and CDR2 SFDVKD. The V end was cut by 3 bases, the J end by 8 bases, with 11 bases between. The CDR3 is made up of 13 amino acids. The CDR3 reads CATSDPPLATQYF. DNA for the CDR3: TGTGCCACCAGTGATCCTCCGTTGGCTACGCAGTATTTT.